What follows describes a single TCR beta chain. The antigen is not known. The CDR3 covers 13 residues. The V end lost 3 bases, the J end lost 0 bases, and 8 bases lay between the germline ends. CDR1 DFQATT and CDR2 SNEGSKA come from the germline V gene (reference sequence). It was the library that attached unique molecular identifiers to individual cDNA molecules. TCRdb processed the RACE reads anew with MiXCR; each CDR3 protein has one entry. The data contain tens of thousands of distinct CDR3 sequences, under 13% of them seen just once; the ten biggest clones take up 6.5% to 8.5%. This sample stems from a study of human T cells and chemical hapten exposure. About the study: The study sensitized with 2% DPC on a roughly 2 cm by roughly 2 cm patch of upper inner arm skin. It was small differences in pooled library volume that mainly caused per-sample TCR yields to vary. Study-level findings and limits: Unchanged with DPC sensitization were TCRs above 1 in 1000 frequency.

Noted time point: patch test 2, 6 weeks after DPC sensitization. Noted treatment: therapeutic diphenylcyclopropenone sensitization with weekly scalp DPC. The receptor was derived from a woman in her forties or fifties with alopecia areata. Some clones in this sample may be carry-over from other donors' samples. The chain couples TRBV20-1 to TRBJ1-1; D remains unclear. The sequenced sample was whole blood, obtained in connection with sensitization to the hapten diphenylcyclopropenone (DPC). Here the CDR3 reads CSARPPVNTEAFF. CDR3 DNA sequence: TGCAGTGCTAGGCCCCCGGTGAACACTGAAGCTTTCTTT.